This T cell receptor beta chain came from a study of cytomegalovirus exposure and HLA in healthy donors. General study results and limits: Confirmation in vitro established that a few CMV-associated chains were specific for CMV antigens.

About this clone: Antigen: not known. The conserved final phenylalanine or tryptophan is absent from the CDR3, which likely points to a read error.

Both 60 Vbeta primers and 13 Jbeta primers went into the PCR. Generated by immunoSEQ multiplex PCR, the TCRdb table keeps only in-frame clones and is missing some. The sample comprises some 170,000 clones, approximately 76% of which are singletons, and 1.3% to 1.5% rests with the top ten. Germline values: CDR1 SGHDN, CDR2 FVKESK. The CDR3 covers 13 residues. V was trimmed by 3 bases and J by 6 bases, leaving 11 bases between them. The sample consisted of PBMCs. J is TRBJ1-2 and V is TRBV14; possible D gene TRBD1, 5 bases. This receptor was obtained from a man in his sixties in good health and CMV-seronegative. DNA of the CDR3: TGTGCCAGCAGCCAGCTCCGGGGGAATGGCTACACCCTC. Protein: CASSQLRGNGYTL.